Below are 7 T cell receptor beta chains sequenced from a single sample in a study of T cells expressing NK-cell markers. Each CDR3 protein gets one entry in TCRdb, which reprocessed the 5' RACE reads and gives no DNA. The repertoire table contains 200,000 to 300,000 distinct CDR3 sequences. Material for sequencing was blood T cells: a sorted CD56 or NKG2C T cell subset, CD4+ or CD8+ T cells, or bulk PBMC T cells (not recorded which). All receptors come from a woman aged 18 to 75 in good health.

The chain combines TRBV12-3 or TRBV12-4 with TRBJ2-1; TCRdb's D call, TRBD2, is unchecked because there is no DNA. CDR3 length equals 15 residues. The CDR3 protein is CASSPGLAGLNEQFF.

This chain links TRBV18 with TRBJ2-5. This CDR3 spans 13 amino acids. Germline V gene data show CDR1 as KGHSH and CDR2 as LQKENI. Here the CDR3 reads CASSPPGLETQYF. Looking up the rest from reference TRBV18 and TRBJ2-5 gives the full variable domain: NAGVMQNPRHLVRRRGQEARLRCSPMKGHSHVYWYRQLPEEGLKFMVYLQKENIIDESGMPKERFSAEFPKEGPSILRIQQVVRGDSAAYFCASSPPGLETQYFGPGTRLLVL.

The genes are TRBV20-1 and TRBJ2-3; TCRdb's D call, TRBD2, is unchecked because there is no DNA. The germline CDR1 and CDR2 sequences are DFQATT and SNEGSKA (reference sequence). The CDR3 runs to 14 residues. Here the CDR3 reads CSATRDSSNEAQYF.

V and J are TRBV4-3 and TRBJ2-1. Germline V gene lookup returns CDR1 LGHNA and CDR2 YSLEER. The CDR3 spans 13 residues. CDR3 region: CASSQGWSDEQFF.

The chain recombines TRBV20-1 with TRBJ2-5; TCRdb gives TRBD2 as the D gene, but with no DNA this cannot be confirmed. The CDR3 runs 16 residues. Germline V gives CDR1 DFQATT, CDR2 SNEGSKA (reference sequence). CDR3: CSAGWTSGGIFETQYF.

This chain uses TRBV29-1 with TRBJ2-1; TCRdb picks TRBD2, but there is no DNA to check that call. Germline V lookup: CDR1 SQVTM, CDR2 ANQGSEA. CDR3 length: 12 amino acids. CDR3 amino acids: CSWQGVGNEQFF.

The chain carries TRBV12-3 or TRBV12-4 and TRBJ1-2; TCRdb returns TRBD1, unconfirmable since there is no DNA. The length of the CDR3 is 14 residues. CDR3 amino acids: CASSLGQGAQGYTF.